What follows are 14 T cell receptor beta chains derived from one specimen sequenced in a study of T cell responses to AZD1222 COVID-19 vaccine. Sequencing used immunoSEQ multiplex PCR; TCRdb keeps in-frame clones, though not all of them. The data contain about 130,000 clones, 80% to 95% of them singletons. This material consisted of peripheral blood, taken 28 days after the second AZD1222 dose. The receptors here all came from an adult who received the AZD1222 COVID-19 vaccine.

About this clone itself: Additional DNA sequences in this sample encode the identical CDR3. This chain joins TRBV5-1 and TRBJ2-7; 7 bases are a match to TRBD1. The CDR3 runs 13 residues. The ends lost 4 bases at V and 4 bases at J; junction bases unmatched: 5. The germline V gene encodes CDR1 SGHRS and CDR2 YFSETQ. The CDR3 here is CASSLDRNYEQYF. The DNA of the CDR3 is TGCGCCAGCAGCCTGGACAGGAATTACGAGCAGTACTTC.

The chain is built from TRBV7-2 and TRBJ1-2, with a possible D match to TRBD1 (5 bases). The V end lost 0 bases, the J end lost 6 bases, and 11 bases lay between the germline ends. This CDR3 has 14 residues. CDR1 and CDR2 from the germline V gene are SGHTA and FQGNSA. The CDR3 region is CASSLAKGSDGYTF. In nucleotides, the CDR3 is TGTGCCAGCAGCTTAGCAAAGGGGAGCGATGGCTACACCTTC.

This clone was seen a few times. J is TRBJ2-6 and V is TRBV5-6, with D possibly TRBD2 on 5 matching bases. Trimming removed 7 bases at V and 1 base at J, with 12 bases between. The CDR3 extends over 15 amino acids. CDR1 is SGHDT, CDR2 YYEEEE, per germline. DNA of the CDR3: TGTGCCAGCGCCCGAGGGTGGTCTGGGGCCAACGTCCTGACTTTC. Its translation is CASARGWSGANVLTF.

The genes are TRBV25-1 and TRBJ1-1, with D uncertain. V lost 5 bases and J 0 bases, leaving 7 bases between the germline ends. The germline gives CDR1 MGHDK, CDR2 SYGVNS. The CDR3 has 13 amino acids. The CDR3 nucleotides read TGTGCCAGCAGTCCTTACATGAACACTGAAGCTTTCTTT. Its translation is CASSPYMNTEAFF.

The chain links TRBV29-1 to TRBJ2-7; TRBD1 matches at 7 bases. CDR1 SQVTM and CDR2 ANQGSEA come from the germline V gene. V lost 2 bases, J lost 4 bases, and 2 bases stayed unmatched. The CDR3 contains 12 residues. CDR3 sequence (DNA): TGCAGCGTTGAAAAGACAGGGTACGAGCAGTACTTC. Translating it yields CSVEKTGYEQYF.

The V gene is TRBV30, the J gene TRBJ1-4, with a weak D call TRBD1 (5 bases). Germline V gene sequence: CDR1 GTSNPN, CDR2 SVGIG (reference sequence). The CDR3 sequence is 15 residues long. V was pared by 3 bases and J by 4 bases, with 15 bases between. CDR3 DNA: TGTGCCTGGAGCCCGGGGCGGTTGTTTAATGAAAAACTGTTTTTT. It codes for CAWSPGRLFNEKLFF.

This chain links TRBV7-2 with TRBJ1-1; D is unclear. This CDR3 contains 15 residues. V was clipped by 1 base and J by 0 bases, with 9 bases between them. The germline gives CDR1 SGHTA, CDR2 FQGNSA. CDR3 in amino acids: CASSLESSMNTEAFF. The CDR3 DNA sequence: TGTGCCAGCAGCTTAGAGTCCAGTATGAACACTGAAGCTTTCTTT.

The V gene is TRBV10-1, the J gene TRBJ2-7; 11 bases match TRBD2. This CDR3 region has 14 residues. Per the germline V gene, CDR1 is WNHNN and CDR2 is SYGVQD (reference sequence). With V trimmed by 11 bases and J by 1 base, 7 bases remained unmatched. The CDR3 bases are TGCGCCCCCGGGGCTAGCGGGGGGTCCTACGAGCAGTACTTC. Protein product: CAPGASGGSYEQYF.

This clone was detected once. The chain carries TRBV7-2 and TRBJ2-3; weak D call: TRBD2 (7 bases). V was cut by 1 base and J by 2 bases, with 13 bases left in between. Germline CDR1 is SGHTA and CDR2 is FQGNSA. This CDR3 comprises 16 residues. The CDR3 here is CASSLVGGAITDTQYF. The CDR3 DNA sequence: TGTGCCAGCAGCTTAGTGGGGGGGGCAATCACAGATACGCAGTATTTT.

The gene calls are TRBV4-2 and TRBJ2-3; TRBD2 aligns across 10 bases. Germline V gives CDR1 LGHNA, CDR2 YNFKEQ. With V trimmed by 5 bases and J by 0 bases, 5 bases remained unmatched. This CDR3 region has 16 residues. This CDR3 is CASSAGLAASTDTQYF. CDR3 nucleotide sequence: TGTGCCAGCAGCGCCGGACTAGCGGCTAGCACAGATACGCAGTATTTT.

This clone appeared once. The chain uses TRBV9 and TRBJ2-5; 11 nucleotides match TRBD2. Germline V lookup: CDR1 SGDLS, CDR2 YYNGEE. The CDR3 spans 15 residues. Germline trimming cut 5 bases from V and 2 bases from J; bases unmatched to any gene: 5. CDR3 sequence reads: CASSPTSGIQETQYF. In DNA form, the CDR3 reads TGTGCCAGCAGTCCGACTAGCGGGATTCAAGAGACCCAGTACTTC.

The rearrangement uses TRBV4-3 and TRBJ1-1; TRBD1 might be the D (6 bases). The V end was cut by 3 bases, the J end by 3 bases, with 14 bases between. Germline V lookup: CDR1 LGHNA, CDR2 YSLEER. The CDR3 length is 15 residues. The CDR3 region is CASSQTQDRDTEAFF. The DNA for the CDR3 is TGCGCCAGCAGCCAGACCCAGGACAGAGACACTGAAGCTTTCTTT.

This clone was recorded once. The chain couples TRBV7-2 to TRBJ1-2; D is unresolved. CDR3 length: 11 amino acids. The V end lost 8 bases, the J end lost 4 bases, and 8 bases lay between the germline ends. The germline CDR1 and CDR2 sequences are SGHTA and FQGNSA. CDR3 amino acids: CASGVIYGYTF. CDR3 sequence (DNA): TGTGCCAGCGGGGTTATCTATGGCTACACCTTC.

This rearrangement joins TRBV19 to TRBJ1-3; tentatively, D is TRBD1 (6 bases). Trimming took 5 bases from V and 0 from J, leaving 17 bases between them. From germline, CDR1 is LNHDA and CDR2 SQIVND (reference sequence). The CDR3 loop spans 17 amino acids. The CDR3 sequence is CASSRGQGPLSGNTIYF. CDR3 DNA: TGTGCCAGTAGTCGGGGGCAGGGGCCCCTCTCTGGAAACACCATATATTTT.